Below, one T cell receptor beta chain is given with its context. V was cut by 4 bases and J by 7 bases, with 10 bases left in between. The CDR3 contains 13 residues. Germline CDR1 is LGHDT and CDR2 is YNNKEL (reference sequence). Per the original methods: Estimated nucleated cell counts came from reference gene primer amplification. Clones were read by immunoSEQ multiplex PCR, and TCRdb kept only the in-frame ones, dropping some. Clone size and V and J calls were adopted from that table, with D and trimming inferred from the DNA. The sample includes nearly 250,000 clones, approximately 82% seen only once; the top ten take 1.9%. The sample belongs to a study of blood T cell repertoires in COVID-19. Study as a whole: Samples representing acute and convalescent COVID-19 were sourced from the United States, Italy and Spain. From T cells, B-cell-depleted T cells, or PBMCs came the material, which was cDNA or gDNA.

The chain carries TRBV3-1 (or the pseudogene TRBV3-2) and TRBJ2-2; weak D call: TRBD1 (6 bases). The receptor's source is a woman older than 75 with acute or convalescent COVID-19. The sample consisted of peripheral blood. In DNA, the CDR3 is TGTGCCAGCAGCCGACAGGAGCGCGGGGAGCTGTTTTTT. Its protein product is CASSRQERGELFF.